These 21 T cell receptor beta chains originate from one sample sequenced in a study of radiotherapy plus CTLA-4 blockade in lung cancer. The data were produced by immunoSEQ multiplex PCR, yet TCRdb's version contains in-frame clones alone and is incomplete. The sample has 85,000 to 130,000 clones; more than 75% are singletons. The sample consisted of peripheral blood, taken from a patient treated with radiotherapy plus ipilimumab. These receptors were obtained from a human donor with non-small cell lung cancer that progressed on radiotherapy plus ipilimumab. Some clones in this sample may be carry-over from other donors' samples.

Remarks on this clone: Germline and junction disagree at one end, which may indicate a read error. The gene calls are TRBV28 and TRBJ2-7, with 9 bases identical to TRBD2. This CDR3 is built from 12 residues. Looked up from germline, CDR1 is MDHEN and CDR2 is SYDVKM. The CDR3 sequence is CASSLASGAQRF. The CDR3 DNA is TGTGCCAGCAGTTTGGCTAGCGGGGCCCAAAGGTTT.

This chain uses TRBV4-2 with TRBJ1-2, with TRBD1 as a possible D gene (5 bases). Between the trimmed V and J ends, which lost 1 base and 3 bases, there was a span of 9 bases. This CDR3 has 14 amino acids. The germline gives CDR1 LGHNA, CDR2 YNFKEQ. This CDR3 reads CASSQVGTHYGYTF. In DNA, the CDR3 is TGTGCCAGCAGCCAAGTTGGGACTCACTATGGCTACACCTTC.

The chain uses TRBV6-6 and TRBJ1-1; 7 positions agree with TRBD1. CDR3 length equals 16 residues. Germline V gene data show CDR1 as MNHNY and CDR2 as SVGAGI (reference sequence). The V gene end was trimmed by 7 bases and the J gene end by 0 bases; junction bases not matched to a gene: 11. The CDR3 is CASIPTRGGLNTEAFF. In DNA, the CDR3 is TGTGCCAGCATCCCCACCAGGGGGGGGCTGAACACTGAAGCTTTCTTT.

The chain employs TRBV19 and TRBJ1-1; weak D call: TRBD1 (5 bases). The CDR3 spans 15 residues. Germline V gives CDR1 LNHDA, CDR2 SQIVND (reference sequence). Trimming removed 4 bases from V and 4 bases from J, with 16 bases in between. The CDR3 protein is CASSTNQGGFTEAFF. In DNA, the CDR3 is TGTGCCAGTAGTACTAACCAGGGCGGCTTCACTGAAGCTTTCTTT. Drawing the rest from reference TRBV19 and TRBJ1-1, the complete variable domain is DGGITQSPKYLFRKEGQNVTLSCEQNLNHDAMYWYRQDPGQGLRLIYYSQIVNDFQKGDIAEGYSVSREKKESFPLTVTSAQKNPTAFYLCASSTNQGGFTEAFFGQGTRLTVV.

The chain recombines TRBV19 with TRBJ2-1, with D possibly matching TRBD1 (5 bases). Germline V CDR1 and CDR2: LNHDA, SQIVND (reference sequence). The CDR3 spans 16 residues. V dropped 7 bases and J dropped 0 bases, with 16 bases sitting between them. The CDR3 loop reads CASTPGRDPSYNEQFF. In DNA, the CDR3 is TGTGCCAGTACCCCAGGGCGAGACCCCTCCTACAATGAGCAGTTCTTC.

This chain uses TRBV15 with TRBJ1-4; TRBD1 agrees at 9 bases. CDR1 and CDR2 from the germline V gene are LNHNV and YYDKDF (reference sequence). This CDR3 is built from 15 residues. V lost 5 bases, J lost 5 bases, and 6 bases stayed unmatched. The chain's CDR3 is CATSSSTGGNEKLFF. The CDR3, as DNA: TGTGCCACCAGCTCTTCGACAGGGGGGAATGAAAAACTGTTTTTT.

J is TRBJ2-3 and V is TRBV7-2, with D maybe TRBD2 (6 bases). Trimming cost V 3 bases and J 1 base, with 11 bases left between them. This CDR3 spans 15 amino acids. The germline CDR1 and CDR2 sequences are SGHTA and FQGNSA. The CDR3 coding sequence is TGTGCCAGCAGCTTCCGGGGAGGTCGCACAGATACGCAGTATTTT. This translates into CASSFRGGRTDTQYF.

The CDR3 DNA follows: TGTGCCAGCAGCGAGGCCCTAAACTACGAGCAGTACTTC. It specifies CASSEALNYEQYF. This chain connects TRBV9 to TRBJ2-7; unclear D gene. Germline assignment: CDR1 SGDLS and CDR2 YYNGEE. CDR3 size: 13 residues. V lost 3 bases to trimming and J lost 3 bases, with 10 bases between them.

V usage is TRBV28 and J usage is TRBJ1-5; D is possibly TRBD1 (5 bases). This CDR3 has 14 residues. Trimming pared 8 bases from V and 0 bases from J, leaving 11 bases between. CDR1 and CDR2 from the germline V gene are MDHEN and SYDVKM. CDR3 residues: CASRQPNSNQPQHF. CDR3 bases: TGTGCCAGCCGACAGCCCAATAGCAATCAGCCCCAGCATTTT.

Worth noting for this clone: Other nucleotide sequences from this sample produce the same CDR3. This sequence joins TRBV15 and TRBJ1-3; D not resolved. Trimming left V 0 bases short and J 4 bases short, with 16 bases between. This CDR3 contains 17 residues. The V gene's germline CDR1 is LNHNV and CDR2 YYDKDF (reference sequence). CDR3 in DNA: TGTGCCACCAGCAGAGATACACAGCGGTTGTACGGAAACACCATATATTTT. It is translated as CATSRDTQRLYGNTIYF.

The CDR3, as DNA: TGTGCCAGCAGTCCCGGGTGGGGCAATCAGCCCCAGCATTTT. Residues: CASSPGWGNQPQHF. This sequence joins TRBV6-6 and TRBJ1-5; D gene uncertain. V shed 5 bases and J shed 2 bases, with 10 bases lying between them. Germline-derived CDR1 and CDR2 are MNHNY and SVGAGI (reference sequence). This CDR3 contains 14 residues.

The chain joins TRBV7-9 to TRBJ1-5, with D perhaps TRBD1 (5 bases). CDR3 length equals 14 residues. CDR1 is SEHNR, CDR2 FQNEAQ, per germline (reference sequence). Trimming pared 7 bases from V and 10 bases from J, leaving 20 bases between. In DNA form, the CDR3 reads TGTGCCAGCACAGCCGGGGCTTCAGCTACTCCCCAGCATTTT. Translating gives CASTAGASATPQHF.

The V and J genes are TRBV27 and TRBJ2-6; no reliable D call. V dropped 4 bases and J dropped 4 bases, with 11 bases sitting between them. The germline CDR1 and CDR2 sequences are MNHEY and SMNVEV (reference sequence). This CDR3 comprises 15 residues. CDR3 coding DNA: TGTGCCAGCAGTTCGATAGGATCCGGGGCCAACGTCCTGACTTTC. Its protein product is CASSSIGSGANVLTF. The full variable domain, its missing parts supplied by reference TRBV27 and TRBJ2-6, is EAQVTQNPRYLITVTGKKLTVTCSQNMNHEYMSWYRQDPGLGLRQIYYSMNVEVTDKGDVPEGYKVSRKEKRNFPLILESPSPNQTSLYFCASSSIGSGANVLTFGAGSRLTVL.

About this clone itself: The same CDR3 is also encoded by other DNA sequences in this sample. The rearrangement joins TRBV7-9 to TRBJ2-7; D is undetermined. Trimming cost V 2 bases and J 3 bases, with 2 bases left between them. Germline V gene data show CDR1 as SEHNR and CDR2 as FQNEAQ (reference sequence). The CDR3 has 11 residues. The chain's CDR3 is CASSLNYEQYF. CDR3 nucleotide sequence: TGTGCCAGCAGCTTAAACTACGAGCAGTACTTC.

The V call is TRBV4-3, the J call TRBJ2-1, with 14 bases matching TRBD2. J gave up 6 bases and V 1 base, and 5 bases lay outside the gene matches. This CDR3 is 17 amino acids long. Germline V gene lookup returns CDR1 LGHNA and CDR2 YSLEER. CDR3: CASSQAAGLAGVNEQFF. The CDR3 DNA follows: TGCGCCAGCAGCCAAGCCGCGGGACTAGCGGGGGTCAATGAGCAGTTCTTC.

The V call is TRBV30, the J call TRBJ1-4; 8 bases fit TRBD1. CDR3 length equals 14 residues. The germline V gene has CDR1 GTSNPN and CDR2 SVGIG (reference sequence). V lost 2 bases to trimming and J lost 8 bases; unmatched junction nucleotides: 7. For the CDR3, the DNA is TGTGCCTGGAGTAGGGGACAGGAGGCGGAAAAACTGTTTTTT. Translating gives CAWSRGQEAEKLFF.

The rearrangement joins TRBV19 to TRBJ2-7; 7 bases are a match to TRBD2. The length of the CDR3 is 15 residues. Per the germline V gene, CDR1 is LNHDA and CDR2 is SQIVND (reference sequence). V was pared by 7 bases and J by 3 bases, with 12 bases of the junction left unmatched. The CDR3 DNA sequence: TGTGCCAGTAAAATTGAGGGAGGGGCAGGCTACGAGCAGTACTTC. This sequence encodes CASKIEGGAGYEQYF. Full variable domain (missing parts from reference TRBV19 and TRBJ2-7): DGGITQSPKYLFRKEGQNVTLSCEQNLNHDAMYWYRQDPGQGLRLIYYSQIVNDFQKGDIAEGYSVSREKKESFPLTVTSAQKNPTAFYLCASKIEGGAGYEQYFGPGTRLTVT.

V gene TRBV20-1 combines with J gene TRBJ1-2; 10 bases agree with TRBD1. V trimming: 6 bases; J trimming: 9 bases; junction bases outside the gene matches: 4. Germline V gene lookup returns CDR1 DFQATT and CDR2 SNEGSKA (reference sequence). The CDR3 is made up of 11 amino acids. CDR3 protein: CSAGTGESYTF. The CDR3 DNA follows: TGCAGTGCCGGGACAGGGGAGAGCTACACCTTC.

The V and J genes are TRBV5-4 and TRBJ2-1; the D gene is possibly TRBD1 (6 bases). The CDR3 runs 15 residues. Germline CDR1 reads SGHNT; CDR2 reads YYREEE (reference sequence). V was shortened by 0 bases and J by 3 bases, with 10 bases between the two germline ends. Written as DNA, the CDR3 is TGTGCCAGCAGCTTGGGGACAGCCCTCTACAATGAGCAGTTCTTC. Translated, it gives CASSLGTALYNEQFF.

The genes are TRBV7-2 and TRBJ1-1, with 9 bases aligning to TRBD1. This CDR3 has 14 amino acids. V was clipped by 7 bases and J by 1 base; unmatched bases: 4. Germline V lookup: CDR1 SGHTA, CDR2 FQGNSA. The chain's CDR3 is CASTRDRANTEAFF. Here the CDR3 DNA reads TGTGCCAGCACCCGGGACAGGGCGAACACTGAAGCTTTCTTT. The variable domain in full, completed from reference TRBV7-2 and TRBJ1-1, reads GAGVSQSPSNKVTEKGKDVELRCDPISGHTALYWYRQSLGQGLEFLIYFQGNSAPDKSGLPSDRFSAERTGGSVSTLTIQRTQQEDSAVYLCASTRDRANTEAFFGQGTRLTVV.

The chain combines TRBV29-1 with TRBJ2-1; 9 bases align to TRBD2. The CDR3 length is 15 residues. CDR1 is SQVTM and CDR2 is ANQGSEA in the germline V gene. Trimming took 4 bases from V and 5 from J; bases not matched to a gene: 9. In nucleotides, the CDR3 is TGCAGCGTTGCCCCCCGGCTAGCGGGGAACAATGAGCAGTTCTTC. It is translated as CSVAPRLAGNNEQFF.